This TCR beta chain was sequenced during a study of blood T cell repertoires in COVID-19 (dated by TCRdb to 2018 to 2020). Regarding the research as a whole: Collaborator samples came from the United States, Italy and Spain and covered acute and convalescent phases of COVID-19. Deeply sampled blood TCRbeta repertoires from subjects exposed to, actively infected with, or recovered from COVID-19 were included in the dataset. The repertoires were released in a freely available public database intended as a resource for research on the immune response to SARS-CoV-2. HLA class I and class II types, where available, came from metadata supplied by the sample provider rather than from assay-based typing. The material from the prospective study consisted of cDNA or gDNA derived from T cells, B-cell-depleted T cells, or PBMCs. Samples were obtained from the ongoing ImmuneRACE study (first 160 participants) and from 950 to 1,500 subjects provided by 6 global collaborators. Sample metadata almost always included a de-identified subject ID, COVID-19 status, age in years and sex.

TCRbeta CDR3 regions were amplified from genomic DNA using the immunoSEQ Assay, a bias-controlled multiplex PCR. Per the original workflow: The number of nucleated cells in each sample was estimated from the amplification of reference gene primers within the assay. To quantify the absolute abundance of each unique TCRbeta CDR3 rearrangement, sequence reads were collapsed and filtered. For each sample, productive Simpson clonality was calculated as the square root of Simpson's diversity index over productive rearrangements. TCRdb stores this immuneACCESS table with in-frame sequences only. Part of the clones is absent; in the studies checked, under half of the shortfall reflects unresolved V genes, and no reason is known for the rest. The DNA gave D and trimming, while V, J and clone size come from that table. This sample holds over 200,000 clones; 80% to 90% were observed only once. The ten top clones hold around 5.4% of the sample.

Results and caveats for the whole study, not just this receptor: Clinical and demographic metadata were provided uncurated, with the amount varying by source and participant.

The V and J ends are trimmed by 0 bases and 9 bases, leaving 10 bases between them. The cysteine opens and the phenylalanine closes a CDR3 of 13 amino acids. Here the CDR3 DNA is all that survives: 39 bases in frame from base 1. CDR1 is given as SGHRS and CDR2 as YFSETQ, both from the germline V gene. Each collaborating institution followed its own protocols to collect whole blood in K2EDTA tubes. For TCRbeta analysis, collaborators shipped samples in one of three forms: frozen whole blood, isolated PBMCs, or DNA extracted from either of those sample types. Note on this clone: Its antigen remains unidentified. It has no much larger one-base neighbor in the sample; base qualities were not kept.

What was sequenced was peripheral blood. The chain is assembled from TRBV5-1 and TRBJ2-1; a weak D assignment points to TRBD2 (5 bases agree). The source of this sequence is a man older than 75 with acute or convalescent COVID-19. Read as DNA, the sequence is TGCGCCAGCAGCTTGGTCGGACTCAGTGAGCAGTTCTTC. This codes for CASSLVGLSEQFF.